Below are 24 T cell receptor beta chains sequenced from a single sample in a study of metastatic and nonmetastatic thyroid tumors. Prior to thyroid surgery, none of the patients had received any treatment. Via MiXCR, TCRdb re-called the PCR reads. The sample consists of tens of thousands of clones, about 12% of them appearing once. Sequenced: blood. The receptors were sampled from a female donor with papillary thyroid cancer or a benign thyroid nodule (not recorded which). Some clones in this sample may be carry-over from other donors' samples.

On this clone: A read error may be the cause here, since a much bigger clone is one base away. The CDR3 is CASSLAGLVVETQYF. The DNA of the CDR3 is TGTGCCAGCAGCTTAGCCGGACTAGTCGTGGAGACCCAGTACTTC. V is TRBV7-2 and J is TRBJ2-5; 7 positions match TRBD2. Germline-derived CDR1 and CDR2 are SGHTA and FQGNSA. This CDR3 spans 15 amino acids. V gave up 0 bases and J gave up 5 bases; unmatched junction bases: 6.

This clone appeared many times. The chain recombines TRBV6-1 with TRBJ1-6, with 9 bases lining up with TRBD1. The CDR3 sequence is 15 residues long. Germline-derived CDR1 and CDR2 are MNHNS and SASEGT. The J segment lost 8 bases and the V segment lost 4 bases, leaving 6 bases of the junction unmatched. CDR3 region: CASSADRGNYSPLHF. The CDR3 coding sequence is TGTGCCAGCAGTGCGGACAGGGGAAATTATTCACCCCTCCACTTT.

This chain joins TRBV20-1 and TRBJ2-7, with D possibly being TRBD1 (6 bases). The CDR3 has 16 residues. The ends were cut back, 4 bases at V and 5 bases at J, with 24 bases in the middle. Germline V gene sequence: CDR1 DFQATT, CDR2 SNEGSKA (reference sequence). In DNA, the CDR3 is TGCAGTGCTACAAATCCTCTCACAGGGTCACGCAACGAGCAGTACTTC. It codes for CSATNPLTGSRNEQYF.

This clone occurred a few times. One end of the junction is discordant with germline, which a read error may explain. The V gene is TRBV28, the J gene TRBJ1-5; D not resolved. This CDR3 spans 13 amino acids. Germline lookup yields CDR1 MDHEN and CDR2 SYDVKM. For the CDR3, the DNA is TGTGCCAGCGGTTTATGTCCCAATCAGCCCCAGCATTTT. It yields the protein CASGLCPNQPQHF.

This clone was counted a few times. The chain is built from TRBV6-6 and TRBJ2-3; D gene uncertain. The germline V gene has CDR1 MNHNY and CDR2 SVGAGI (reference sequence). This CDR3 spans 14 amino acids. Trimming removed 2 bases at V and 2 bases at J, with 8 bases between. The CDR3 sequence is CASSYAATTDTQYF. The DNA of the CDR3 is TGTGCCAGCAGTTACGCCGCCACCACAGATACGCAGTATTTT.

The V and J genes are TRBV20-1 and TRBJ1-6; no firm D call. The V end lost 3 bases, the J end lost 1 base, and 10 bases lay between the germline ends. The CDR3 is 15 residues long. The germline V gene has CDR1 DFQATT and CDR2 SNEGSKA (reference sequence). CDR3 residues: CSARSRESYNSPLHF. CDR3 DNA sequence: TGCAGTGCTAGGTCCCGGGAGTCCTATAATTCACCCCTCCACTTT.

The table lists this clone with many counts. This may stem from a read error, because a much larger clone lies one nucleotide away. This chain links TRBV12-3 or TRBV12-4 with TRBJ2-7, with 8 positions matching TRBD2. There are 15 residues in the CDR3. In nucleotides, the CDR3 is TGTGCCAGCGGTTTAGGGGTAGCGGGACGCTACGAGCAGTACTTC. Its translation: CASGLGVAGRYEQYF.

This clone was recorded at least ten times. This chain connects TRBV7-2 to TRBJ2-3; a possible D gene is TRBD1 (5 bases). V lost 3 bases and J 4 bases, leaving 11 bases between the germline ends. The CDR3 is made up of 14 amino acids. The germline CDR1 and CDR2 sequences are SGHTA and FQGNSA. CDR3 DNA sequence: TGTGCCAGCAGCTTCAAGTGGGGCGCAGATACGCAGTATTTT. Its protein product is CASSFKWGADTQYF. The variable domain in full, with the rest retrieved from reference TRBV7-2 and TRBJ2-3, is GAGVSQSPSNKVTEKGKDVELRCDPISGHTALYWYRQSLGQGLEFLIYFQGNSAPDKSGLPSDRFSAERTGGSVSTLTIQRTQQEDSAVYLCASSFKWGADTQYFGPGTRLTVL.

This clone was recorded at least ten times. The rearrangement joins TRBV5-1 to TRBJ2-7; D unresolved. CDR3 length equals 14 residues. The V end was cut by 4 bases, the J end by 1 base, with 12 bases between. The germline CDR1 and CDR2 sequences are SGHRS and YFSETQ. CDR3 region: CASSRQSSSYEQYF. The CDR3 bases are TGCGCCAGCAGCCGGCAAAGCTCATCCTACGAGCAGTACTTC.

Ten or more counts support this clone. CDR3 in amino acids: CASSLDGSKTDTQYF. The CDR3 DNA reads as TGTGCCAGCAGTTTGGACGGTTCGAAGACAGATACGCAGTATTTT. The rearrangement uses TRBV28 and TRBJ2-3; no clear D gene. Per the germline V gene, CDR1 is MDHEN and CDR2 is SYDVKM. Trimming removed 3 bases from V and 3 bases from J, with 13 bases in between. The CDR3 is 15 amino acids.

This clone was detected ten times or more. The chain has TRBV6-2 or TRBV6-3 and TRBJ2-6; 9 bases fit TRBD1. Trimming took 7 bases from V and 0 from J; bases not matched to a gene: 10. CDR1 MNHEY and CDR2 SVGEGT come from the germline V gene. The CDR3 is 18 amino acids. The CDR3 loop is CASNLNRGLTSGANVLTF. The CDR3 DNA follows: TGTGCCAGCAATCTAAACAGGGGGCTAACCTCTGGGGCCAACGTCCTGACTTTC.

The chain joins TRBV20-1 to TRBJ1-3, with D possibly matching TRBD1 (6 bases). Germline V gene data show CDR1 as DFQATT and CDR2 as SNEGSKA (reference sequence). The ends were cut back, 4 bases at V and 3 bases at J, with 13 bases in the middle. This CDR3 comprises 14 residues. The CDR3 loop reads CSAKDAGVGNTIYF. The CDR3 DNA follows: TGCAGTGCTAAAGACGCAGGGGTTGGAAACACCATATATTTT.

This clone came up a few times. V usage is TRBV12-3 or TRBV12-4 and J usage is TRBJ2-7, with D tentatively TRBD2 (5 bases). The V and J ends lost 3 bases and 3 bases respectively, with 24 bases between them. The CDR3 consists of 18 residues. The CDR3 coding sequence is TGTGCCAGCAGTTTGGGATATGGACCTAGCTTCCTACGCTACGAGCAGTACTTC. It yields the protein CASSLGYGPSFLRYEQYF.

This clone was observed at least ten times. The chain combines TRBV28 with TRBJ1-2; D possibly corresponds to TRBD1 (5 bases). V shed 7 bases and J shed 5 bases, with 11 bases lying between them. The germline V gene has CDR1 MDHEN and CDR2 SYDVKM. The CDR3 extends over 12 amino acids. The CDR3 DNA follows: TGTGCCAGCAATCGGGGCCAGTATGGCTACACCTTC. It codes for CASNRGQYGYTF.

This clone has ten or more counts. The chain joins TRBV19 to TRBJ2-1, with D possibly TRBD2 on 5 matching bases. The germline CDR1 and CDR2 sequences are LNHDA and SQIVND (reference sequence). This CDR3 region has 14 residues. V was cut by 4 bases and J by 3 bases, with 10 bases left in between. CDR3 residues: CASSTPGLYNEQFF. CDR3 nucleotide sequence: TGTGCCAGTAGTACCCCCGGACTCTACAATGAGCAGTTCTTC.

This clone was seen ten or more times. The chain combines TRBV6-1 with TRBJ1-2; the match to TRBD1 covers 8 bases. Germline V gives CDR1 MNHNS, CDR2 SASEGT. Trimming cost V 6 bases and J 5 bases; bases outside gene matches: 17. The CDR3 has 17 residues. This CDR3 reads CASSLGVVTGAKYGYTF. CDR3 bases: TGTGCCAGCAGCCTCGGGGTGGTGACAGGGGCCAAGTATGGCTACACCTTC.

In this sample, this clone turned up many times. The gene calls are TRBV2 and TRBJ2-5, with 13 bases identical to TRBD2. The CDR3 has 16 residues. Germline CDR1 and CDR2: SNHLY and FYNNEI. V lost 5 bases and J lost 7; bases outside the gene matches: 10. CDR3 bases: TGTGCCAGCAGTTCGGAGGGACTAGCGGGGTCCGGGACCCAGTACTTC. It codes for CASSSEGLAGSGTQYF. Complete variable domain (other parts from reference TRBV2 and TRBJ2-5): EPEVTQTPSHQVTQMGQEVILRCVPISNHLYFYWYRQILGQKVEFLVSFYNNEISEKSEIFDDQFSVERPDGSNFTLKIRSTKLEDSAMYFCASSSEGLAGSGTQYFGPGTRLLVL.

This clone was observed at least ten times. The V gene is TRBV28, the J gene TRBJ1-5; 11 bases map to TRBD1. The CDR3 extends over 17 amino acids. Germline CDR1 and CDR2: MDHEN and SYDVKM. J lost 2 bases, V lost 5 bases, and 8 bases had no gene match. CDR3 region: CASSPGTGGVGNQPQHF. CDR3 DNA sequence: TGTGCCAGCAGTCCCGGGACAGGGGGGGTCGGCAATCAGCCCCAGCATTTT.

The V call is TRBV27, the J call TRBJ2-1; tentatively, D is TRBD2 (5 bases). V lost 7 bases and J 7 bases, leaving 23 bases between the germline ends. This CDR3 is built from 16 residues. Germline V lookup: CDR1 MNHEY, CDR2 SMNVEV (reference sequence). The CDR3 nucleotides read TGTGCCAGCATTAAGGGTGGGCAGGAGACTACGAATGAGCAGTTCTTC. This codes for CASIKGGQETTNEQFF.

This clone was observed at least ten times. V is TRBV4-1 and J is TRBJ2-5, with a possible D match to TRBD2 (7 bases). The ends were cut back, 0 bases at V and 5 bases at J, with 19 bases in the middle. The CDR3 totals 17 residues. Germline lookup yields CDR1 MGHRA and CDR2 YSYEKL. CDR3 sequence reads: CASSQDPLAAQGETQYF. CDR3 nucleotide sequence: TGCGCCAGCAGCCAAGATCCCCTAGCGGCCCAGGGGGAGACCCAGTACTTC.

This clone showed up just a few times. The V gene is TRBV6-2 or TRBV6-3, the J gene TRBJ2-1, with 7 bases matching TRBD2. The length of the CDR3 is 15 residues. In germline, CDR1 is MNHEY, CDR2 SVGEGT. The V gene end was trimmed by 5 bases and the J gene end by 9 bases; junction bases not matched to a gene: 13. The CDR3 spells CASSTPEGGHFEQFF. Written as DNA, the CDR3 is TGTGCCAGCAGTACCCCAGAGGGAGGGCATTTTGAGCAGTTCTTC.

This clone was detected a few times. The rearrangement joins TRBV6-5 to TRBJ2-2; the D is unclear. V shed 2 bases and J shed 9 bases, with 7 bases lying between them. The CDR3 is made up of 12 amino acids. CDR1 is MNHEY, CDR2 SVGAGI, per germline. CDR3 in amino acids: CASSYGNWELFF. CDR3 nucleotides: TGTGCCAGCAGTTACGGAAACTGGGAGCTGTTTTTT.

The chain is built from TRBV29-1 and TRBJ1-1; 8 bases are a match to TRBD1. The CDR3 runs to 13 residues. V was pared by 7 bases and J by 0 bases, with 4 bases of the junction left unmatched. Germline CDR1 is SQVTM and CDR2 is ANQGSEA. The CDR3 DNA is TGCAGCGCCGCGGGACAGGTGAACACTGAAGCTTTCTTT. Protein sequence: CSAAGQVNTEAFF.

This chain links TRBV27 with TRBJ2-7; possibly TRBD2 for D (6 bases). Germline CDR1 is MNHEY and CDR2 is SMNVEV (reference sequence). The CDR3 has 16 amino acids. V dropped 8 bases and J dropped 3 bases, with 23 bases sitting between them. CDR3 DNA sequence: TGTGCCAGCGCTGCCCTCGGGGGAATTAAGTTCTACGAGCAGTACTTC. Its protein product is CASAALGGIKFYEQYF.